This TCR beta chain was recovered during a study of molecular identifiers for immune sequencing clone quantification. Study-wide results and caveats: Clones exceeding 20 RNA copies carried over 97% of effector molecules but under 1% of naive-cell molecules. Sharing of a barcode by identical TCR molecules could cause highly expanded clone sizes to be underestimated.

TCRdb re-analysed the PCR reads in MiXCR, keeping a single row per CDR3 protein. The sample lists approximately 630,000 distinct CDR3 sequences, roughly 23% seen once, with about 0.73% in the top ten. This clonotype was picked up a small number of times. The antigen remains unidentified. Between about 19,000 and 1,100,000 sorted cells, with 10%, 30% or 50% RNA, yielded naive CD8 libraries. The V gene's germline CDR1 is MGHRA and CDR2 YSYEKL. The ends were cut back, 0 bases at V and 5 bases at J, with 17 bases in the middle. The CDR3 is 17 residues long. This chain links TRBV4-1 with TRBJ2-1; the D gene is possibly TRBD2 (6 bases). The TCR originated in a human donor in good health. Some libraries in this study had Jurkat cell RNA spiked in. Sequencing was carried out using naive CD8+ T cells from blood, with Jurkat cell RNA spiked in. This sample's subset: FACS-sorted CD8+CD4-CCR7+CD45RA+ naive T cells. The CDR3: CASSQDNTGELNNEQFF. The CDR3 bases are TGCGCCAGCAGCCAAGATAATACGGGGGAGTTGAACAATGAGCAGTTCTTC.